The 2 T cell receptor beta chains below all came from one sample that was sequenced in a study of blood T cell repertoires in COVID-19. Here immunoSEQ multiplex PCR was the method, and the copy in TCRdb shows in-frame clones only, minus some. The sample yields hundreds of thousands of clones, over 75% seen once. Source material: PBMCs or T cells enriched from blood (not recorded which). Source of these receptors: a middle-aged woman with acute COVID-19.

This clone was found once. This chain uses TRBV25-1 with TRBJ2-7, with 8 bases that match TRBD1. CDR1 is MGHDK, CDR2 SYGVNS, per germline. The CDR3 is 16 residues long. V was pared by 0 bases and J by 5 bases, with 9 bases of the junction left unmatched. The CDR3 DNA reads as TGTGCCAGCAGTGAATATTTCGGACAGGGAGGACACGAGCAGTACTTC. It yields the protein CASSEYFGQGGHEQYF.

The chain employs TRBV5-5 and TRBJ1-5; D is unclear. The V and J ends lost 4 bases and 4 bases respectively, with 21 bases between them. Germline values: CDR1 SGHKS, CDR2 YYEKEE (reference sequence). This CDR3 contains 17 residues. The CDR3 coding sequence is TGTGCCAGCAGCCTCCACGCTTCCGGGGAAGGGAATCAGCCCCAGCATTTT. It codes for CASSLHASGEGNQPQHF. Drawing the rest from reference TRBV5-5 and TRBJ1-5, the complete variable domain is DAGVTQSPTHLIKTRGQQVTLRCSPISGHKSVSWYQQVLGQGPQFIFQYYEKEERGRGNFPDRFSARQFPNYSSELNVNALLLGDSALYLCASSLHASGEGNQPQHFGDGTRLSIL.